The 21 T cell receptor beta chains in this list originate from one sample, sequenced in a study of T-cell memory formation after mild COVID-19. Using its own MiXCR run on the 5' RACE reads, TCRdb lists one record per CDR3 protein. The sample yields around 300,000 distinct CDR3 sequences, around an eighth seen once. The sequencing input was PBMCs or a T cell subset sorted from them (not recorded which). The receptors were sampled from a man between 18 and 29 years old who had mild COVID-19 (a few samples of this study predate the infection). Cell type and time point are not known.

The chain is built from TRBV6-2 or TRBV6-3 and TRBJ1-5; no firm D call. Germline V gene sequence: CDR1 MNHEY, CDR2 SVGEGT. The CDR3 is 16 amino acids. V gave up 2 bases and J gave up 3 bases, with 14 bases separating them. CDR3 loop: CASSYNSPPNNQPQHF. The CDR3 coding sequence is TGTGCCAGCAGTTACAACAGCCCCCCGAACAATCAGCCCCAGCATTTT.

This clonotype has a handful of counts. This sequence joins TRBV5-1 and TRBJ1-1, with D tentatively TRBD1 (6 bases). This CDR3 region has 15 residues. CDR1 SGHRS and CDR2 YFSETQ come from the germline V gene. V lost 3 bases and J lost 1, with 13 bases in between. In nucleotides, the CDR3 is TGCGCCAGCAGCTCGGGGGGCGGCCAGAACACTGAAGCTTTCTTT. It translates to CASSSGGGQNTEAFF.

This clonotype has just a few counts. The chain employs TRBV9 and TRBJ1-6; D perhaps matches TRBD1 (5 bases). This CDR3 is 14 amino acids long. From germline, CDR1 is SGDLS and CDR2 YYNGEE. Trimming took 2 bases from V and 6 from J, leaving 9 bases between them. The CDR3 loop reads CASSVGGINSPLHF. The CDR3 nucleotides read TGTGCCAGCAGCGTCGGGGGAATTAATTCACCCCTCCACTTT.

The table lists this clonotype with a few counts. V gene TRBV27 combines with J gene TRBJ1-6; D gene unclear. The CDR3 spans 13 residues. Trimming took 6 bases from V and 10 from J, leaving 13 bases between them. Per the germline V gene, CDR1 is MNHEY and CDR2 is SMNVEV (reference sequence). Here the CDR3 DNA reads TGTGCCAGCAGCCCCCAGTCTTACTCACCCCTCCACTTT. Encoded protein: CASSPQSYSPLHF.

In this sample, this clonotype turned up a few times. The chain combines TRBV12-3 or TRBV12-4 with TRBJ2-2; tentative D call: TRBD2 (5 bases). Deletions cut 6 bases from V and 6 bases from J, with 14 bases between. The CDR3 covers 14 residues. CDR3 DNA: TGTGCCAGCAGCCCAGACAACGGGGCCGGGGAGCTGTTTTTT. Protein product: CASSPDNGAGELFF.

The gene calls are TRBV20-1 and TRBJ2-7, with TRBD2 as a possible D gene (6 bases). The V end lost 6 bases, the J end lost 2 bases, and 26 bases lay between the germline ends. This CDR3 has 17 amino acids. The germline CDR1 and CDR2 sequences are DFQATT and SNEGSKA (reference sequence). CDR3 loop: CSAMTWRDPKTAYEQYF. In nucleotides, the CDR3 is TGCAGTGCCATGACGTGGCGGGATCCTAAGACTGCCTACGAGCAGTACTTC.

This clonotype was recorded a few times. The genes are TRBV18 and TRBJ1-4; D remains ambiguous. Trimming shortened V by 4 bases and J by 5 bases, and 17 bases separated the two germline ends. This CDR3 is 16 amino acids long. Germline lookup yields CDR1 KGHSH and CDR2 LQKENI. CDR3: CASSLDVAGRNEKLFF. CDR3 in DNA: TGTGCCAGCTCACTTGACGTTGCGGGCAGGAATGAAAAACTGTTTTTT.

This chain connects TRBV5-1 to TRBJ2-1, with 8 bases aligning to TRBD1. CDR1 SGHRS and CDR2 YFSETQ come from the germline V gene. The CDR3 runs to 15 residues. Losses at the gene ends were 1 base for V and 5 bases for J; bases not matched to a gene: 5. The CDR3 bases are TGCGCCAGCAGCTTGAACAGGGGGACCGACAATGAGCAGTTCTTC. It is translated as CASSLNRGTDNEQFF.

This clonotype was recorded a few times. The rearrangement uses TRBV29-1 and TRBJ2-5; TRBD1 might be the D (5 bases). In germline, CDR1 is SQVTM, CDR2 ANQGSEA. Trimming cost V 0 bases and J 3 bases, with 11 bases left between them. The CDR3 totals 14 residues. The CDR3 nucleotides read TGCAGCGTTGAAGATTTTGGGGCAGAAGAGACCCAGTACTTC. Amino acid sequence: CSVEDFGAEETQYF.

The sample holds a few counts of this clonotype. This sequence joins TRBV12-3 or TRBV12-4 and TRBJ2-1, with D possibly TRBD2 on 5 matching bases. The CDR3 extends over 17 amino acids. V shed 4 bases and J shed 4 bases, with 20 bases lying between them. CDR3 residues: CASSSAGAGRWYNEQFF. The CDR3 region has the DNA TGTGCCAGCAGTTCCGCGGGCGCTGGCAGATGGTACAATGAGCAGTTCTTC.

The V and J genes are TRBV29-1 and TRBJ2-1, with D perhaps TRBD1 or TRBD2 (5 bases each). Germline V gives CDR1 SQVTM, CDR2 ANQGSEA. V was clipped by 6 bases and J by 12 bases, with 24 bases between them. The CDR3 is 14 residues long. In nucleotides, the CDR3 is TGCAGCGTGGCAGGGAGTGGGGAGAGAATTGGGCAGTTCTTC. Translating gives CSVAGSGERIGQFF.

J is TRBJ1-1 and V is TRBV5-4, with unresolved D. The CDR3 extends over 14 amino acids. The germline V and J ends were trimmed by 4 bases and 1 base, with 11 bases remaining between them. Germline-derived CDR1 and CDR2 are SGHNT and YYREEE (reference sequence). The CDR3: CASSPDTSNTEAFF. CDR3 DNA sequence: TGTGCCAGCAGCCCGGATACATCGAACACTGAAGCTTTCTTT.

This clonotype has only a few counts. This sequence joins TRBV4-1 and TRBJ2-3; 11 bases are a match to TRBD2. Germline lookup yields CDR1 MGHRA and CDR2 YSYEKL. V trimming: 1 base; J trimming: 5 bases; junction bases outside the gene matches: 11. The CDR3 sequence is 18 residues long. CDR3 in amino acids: CASSQVGSSGGPLDTQYF. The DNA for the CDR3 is TGCGCCAGCAGCCAAGTGGGGTCTAGCGGGGGGCCTTTAGATACGCAGTATTTT.

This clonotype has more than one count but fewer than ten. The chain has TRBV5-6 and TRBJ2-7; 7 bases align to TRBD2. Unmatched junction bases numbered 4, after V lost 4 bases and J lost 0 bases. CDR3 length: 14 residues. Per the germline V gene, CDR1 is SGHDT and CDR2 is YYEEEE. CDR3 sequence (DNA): TGTGCCAGCAGCGACACTAGCGACTCCTACGAGCAGTACTTC. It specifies CASSDTSDSYEQYF.

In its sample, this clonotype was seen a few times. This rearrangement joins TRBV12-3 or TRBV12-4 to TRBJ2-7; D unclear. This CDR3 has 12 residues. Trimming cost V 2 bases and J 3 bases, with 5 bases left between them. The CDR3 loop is CASSLTVYEQYV. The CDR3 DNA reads TGTGCCAGCAGTTTAACAGTCTACGAGCAGTACGTC.

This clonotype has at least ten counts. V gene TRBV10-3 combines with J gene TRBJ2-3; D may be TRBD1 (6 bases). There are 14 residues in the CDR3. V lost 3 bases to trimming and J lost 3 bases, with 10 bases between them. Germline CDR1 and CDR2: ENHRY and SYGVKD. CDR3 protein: CAISEQGRTDTQYF. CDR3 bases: TGTGCCATCAGTGAACAGGGAAGGACAGATACGCAGTATTTT.

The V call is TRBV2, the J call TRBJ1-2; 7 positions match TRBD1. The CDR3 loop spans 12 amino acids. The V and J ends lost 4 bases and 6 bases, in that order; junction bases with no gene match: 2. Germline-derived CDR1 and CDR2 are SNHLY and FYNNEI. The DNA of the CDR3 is TGTGCCAGCAGTGCTACAGGGGATGGCTACACCTTC. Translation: CASSATGDGYTF.

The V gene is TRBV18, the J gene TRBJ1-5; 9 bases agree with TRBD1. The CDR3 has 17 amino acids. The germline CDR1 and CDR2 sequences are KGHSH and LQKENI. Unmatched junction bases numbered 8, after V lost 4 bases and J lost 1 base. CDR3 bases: TGTGCCAGCTCACTCGACAGGGGGAGAGGGAGCAATCAGCCCCAGCATTTT. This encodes CASSLDRGRGSNQPQHF.

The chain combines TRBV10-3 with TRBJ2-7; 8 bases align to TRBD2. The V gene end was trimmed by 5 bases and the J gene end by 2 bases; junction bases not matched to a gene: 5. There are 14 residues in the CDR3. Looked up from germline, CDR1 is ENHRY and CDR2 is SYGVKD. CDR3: CAISPGLEAYEQYF. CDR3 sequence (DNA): TGTGCCATCAGTCCGGGACTAGAAGCCTACGAGCAGTACTTC.

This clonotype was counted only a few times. The CDR3 loop is CATSRELLPYEQYF. Written as DNA, the CDR3 is TGTGCCACCAGCAGGGAGCTACTACCCTACGAGCAGTACTTC. The chain carries TRBV15 and TRBJ2-7; no definite D call. Germline CDR1 LNHNV, CDR2 YYDKDF (reference sequence). The CDR3 runs 14 residues. V lost 3 bases and J 2 bases, leaving 11 bases between the germline ends.

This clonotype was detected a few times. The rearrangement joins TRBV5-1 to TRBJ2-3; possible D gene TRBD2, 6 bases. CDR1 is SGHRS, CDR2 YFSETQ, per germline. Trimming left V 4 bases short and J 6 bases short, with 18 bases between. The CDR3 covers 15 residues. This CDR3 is CASSLGLPAKDTQYF. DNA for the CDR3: TGCGCCAGCAGCCTCGGACTACCTGCAAAGGATACGCAGTATTTT. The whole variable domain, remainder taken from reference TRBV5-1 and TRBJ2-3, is KAGVTQTPRYLIKTRGQQVTLSCSPISGHRSVSWYQQTPGQGLQFLFEYFSETQRNKGNFPGRFSGRQFSNSRSEMNVSTLELGDSALYLCASSLGLPAKDTQYFGPGTRLTVL.